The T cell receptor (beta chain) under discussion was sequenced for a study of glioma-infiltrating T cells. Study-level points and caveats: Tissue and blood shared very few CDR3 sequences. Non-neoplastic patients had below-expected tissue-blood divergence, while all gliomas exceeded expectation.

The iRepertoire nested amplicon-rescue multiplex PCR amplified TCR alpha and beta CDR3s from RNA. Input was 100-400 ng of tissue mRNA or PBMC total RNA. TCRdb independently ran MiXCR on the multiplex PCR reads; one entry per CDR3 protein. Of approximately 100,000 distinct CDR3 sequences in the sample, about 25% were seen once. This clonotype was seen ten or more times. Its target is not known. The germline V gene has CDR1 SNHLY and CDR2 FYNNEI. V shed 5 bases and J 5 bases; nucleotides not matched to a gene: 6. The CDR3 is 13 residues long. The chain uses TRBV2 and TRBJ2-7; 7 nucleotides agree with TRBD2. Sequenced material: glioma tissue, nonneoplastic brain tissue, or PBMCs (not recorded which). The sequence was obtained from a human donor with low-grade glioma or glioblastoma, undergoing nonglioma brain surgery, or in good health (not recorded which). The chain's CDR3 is CASSRLATNEQYF. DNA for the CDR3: TGTGCCAGCAGTCGACTAGCTACGAACGAGCAGTACTTC.